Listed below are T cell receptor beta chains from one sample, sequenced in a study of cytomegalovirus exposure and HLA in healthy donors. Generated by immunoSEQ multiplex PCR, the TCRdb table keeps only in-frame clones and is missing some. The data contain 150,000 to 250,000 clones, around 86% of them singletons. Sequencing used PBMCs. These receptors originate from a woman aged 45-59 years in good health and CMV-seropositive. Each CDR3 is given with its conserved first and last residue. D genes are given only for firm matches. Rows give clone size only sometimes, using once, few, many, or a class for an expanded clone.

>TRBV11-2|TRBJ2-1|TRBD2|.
TGTGCCAGCAGTTTTAGCGGGGCCTACAATGAGCAGTTCTTC
CASSFSGAYNEQFF
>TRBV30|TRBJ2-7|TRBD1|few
TGTGCCTGGACCCAGGGGGCGCGAGCCGAGCAGTACTTC
CAWTQGARAEQYF
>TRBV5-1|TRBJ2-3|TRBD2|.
TGCGCCAGCAGCCTCCCAATAGCGGGAGGGGCAGATACGCAGTATTTT
CASSLPIAGGADTQYF
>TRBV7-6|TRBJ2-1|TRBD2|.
TGTGCCAGCAGCTTAGGTGGCGGGGGGTCTTACAATGAGCAGTTCTTC
CASSLGGGGSYNEQFF
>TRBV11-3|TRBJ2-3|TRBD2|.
TGTGCCAGCAGCTTAGGGACTAGCGGGAGCACAGATACGCAGTATTTT
CASSLGTSGSTDTQYF
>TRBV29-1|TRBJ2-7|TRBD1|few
TGCAGCGCCAGGACAGGTGGACACTACGAGCAGTACTTC
CSARTGGHYEQYF
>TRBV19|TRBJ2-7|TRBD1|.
TGTGCCAGTAGTCCCGAGGGACAGGGGCGCTCCGAGCAGTACTTC
CASSPEGQGRSEQYF
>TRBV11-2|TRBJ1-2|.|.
TGTGCCAGCAGCTTAGACATTCACTATGGCTACACCTTC
CASSLDIHYGYTF
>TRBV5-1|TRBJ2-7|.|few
TGCGCCAGCAGCGGGGAGAGCTCCTACGAGCAGTACTTC
CASSGESSYEQYF
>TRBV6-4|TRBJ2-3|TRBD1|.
TGTGCCAGCACTAACAGGGGGTTGGCAGATACGCAGTATTTT
CASTNRGLADTQYF
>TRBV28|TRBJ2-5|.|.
TGTGCCACCGCTACAAGCGGGACCCAGTACTTC
CATATSGTQYF
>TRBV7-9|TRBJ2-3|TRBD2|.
TGTGCCAGCAGCTCGGGACTAAACACAGATACGCAGTATTTT
CASSSGLNTDTQYF
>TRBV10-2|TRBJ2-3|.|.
TGCGCCAGCAGTGACCTTCCCAGCACAGATACGCAGTATTTT
CASSDLPSTDTQYF
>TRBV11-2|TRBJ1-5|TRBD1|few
TGTGCCAGCAGCTATGGGCAGGGGGGCAATCAGCCCCAGCATTTT
CASSYGQGGNQPQHF
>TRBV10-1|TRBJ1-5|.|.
TGCGCCAGCAGTGATGGGAGGGGGATAAATCAGCCCCAGCATTTT
CASSDGRGINQPQHF
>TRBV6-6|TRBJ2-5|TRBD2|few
TGTGCCAGCAGTTCCGGGGGAGGGGAGACCCAGTACTTC
CASSSGGGETQYF
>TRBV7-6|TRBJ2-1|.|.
TGTGCCAGCAGTACCAGTACAGGGCTCAATGAGCAGTTCTTC
CASSTSTGLNEQFF
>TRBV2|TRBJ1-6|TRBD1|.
TGTGCCAGCAGAGAGACAGGGCGTTCACCCCTCCACTTT
CASRETGRSPLHF
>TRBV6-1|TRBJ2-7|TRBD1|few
TGTGCCAGCAGTGCGACAGGGGAAGGGGAGCAGTACTTC
CASSATGEGEQYF
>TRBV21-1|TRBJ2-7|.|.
TGTGCCAGCAGCCTTTGGGGGGACGGGGACCAGGAGCAGTACTTC
CASSLWGDGDQEQYF
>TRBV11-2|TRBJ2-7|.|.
TGTGCCAGCAGCGGGGGAGGACACGCCTACGAGCAGTACTTC
CASSGGGHAYEQYF
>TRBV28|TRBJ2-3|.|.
TGTGCCAGCAGTTTTGGACGGGGGAGCACAGATACGCAGTATTTT
CASSFGRGSTDTQYF
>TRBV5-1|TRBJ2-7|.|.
TGCGCCAGCAGCTTACCTAGCGACTCCTACGAGCAGTACTTC
CASSLPSDSYEQYF
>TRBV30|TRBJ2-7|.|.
TGTGCCTGGGGTCAGGACTCCTACGAGCAGTACTTC
CAWGQDSYEQYF
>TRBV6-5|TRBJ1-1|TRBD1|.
TGTGCCAGCAAGTTACAGGGGGCTAACACTGAAGCTTTCTTT
CASKLQGANTEAFF
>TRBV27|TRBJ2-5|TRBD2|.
TGTGCCAGCAGTCACGGACTAGCGGGGCCCCAAGAGACCCAGTACTTC
CASSHGLAGPQETQYF
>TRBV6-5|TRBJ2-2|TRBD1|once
TGTGCCAGCAGTCCCGGGACAGGCAGGACCGGGGAGCTGTTTTTT
CASSPGTGRTGELFF
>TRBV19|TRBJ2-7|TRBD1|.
TGTGCCAGTAGCCCGGGACAGGGGGTCTCGGACGAGCAGTACTTC
CASSPGQGVSDEQYF
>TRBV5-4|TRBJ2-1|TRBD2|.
TGTGCCAGCAGCTCCTTAGCGGGAGTGGTGTCCAATGAGCAGTTCTTC
CASSSLAGVVSNEQFF
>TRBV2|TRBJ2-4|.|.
TGTGCCAGCAGTGAAGTACTAGGAGTAAAAAACATTCAGTACTTC
CASSEVLGVKNIQYF
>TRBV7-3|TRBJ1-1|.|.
TGTGCCAGCAGCTTAAAGGGGGGGAGCACTGAAGCTTTCTTT
CASSLKGGSTEAFF
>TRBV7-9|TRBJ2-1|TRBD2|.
TGTGCCAGCAGCACTCGTGCGGGAGGGCCCTCCTACAATGAGCAGTTCTTC
CASSTRAGGPSYNEQFF
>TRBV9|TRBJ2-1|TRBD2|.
TGTGCCAGCCCCAATGTCATAGCGGGAGGGAAAGAGCGGGGGCCCTACAATGAGCAGTTCTTC
CASPNVIAGGKERGPYNEQFF
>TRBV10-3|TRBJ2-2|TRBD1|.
TGTGCCATCAGTGGAAAAGGGACAGGGGGCGGCACCGGGGAGCTGTTTTTT
CAISGKGTGGGTGELFF
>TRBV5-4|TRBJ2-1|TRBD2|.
TGTGCCAGCAGCCTAAGCGGGGGGTCCTACAATGAGCAGTTCTTC
CASSLSGGSYNEQFF
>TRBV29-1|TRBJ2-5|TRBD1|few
TGCAGCGGAAGACAGGGGGAAGAGACCCAGTACTTC
CSGRQGEETQYF
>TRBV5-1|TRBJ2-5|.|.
TGCGCCAGCAGCTGGACTCTAGCGCCACAAGAGACCCAGTACTTC
CASSWTLAPQETQYF
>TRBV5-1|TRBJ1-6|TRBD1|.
TGCGCCAGCAGCTTGGTCCCGACAGGGGGCAAAAATTCACCCCTCCACTTT
CASSLVPTGGKNSPLHF
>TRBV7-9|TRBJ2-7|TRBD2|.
TGTGCCAGCAGCTTGATCGGCGGGAGGGCCGCCTACGAGCAGTACTTC
CASSLIGGRAAYEQYF
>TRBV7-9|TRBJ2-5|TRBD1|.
TGTTCCAGCAGCCCTCAGGGGGTAGGAGAGACCCAGTACTTC
CSSSPQGVGETQYF
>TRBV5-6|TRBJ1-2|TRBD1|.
TGTGCCAGCAGCTTGATTGACAGGGAGGATGGCTACACCTTC
CASSLIDREDGYTF